The 23 T cell receptor beta chains presented below share a single source sample, sequenced in a study of T cell changes during pregnancy in multiple sclerosis. Sequencing used immunoSEQ multiplex PCR; TCRdb keeps in-frame clones, though not all of them. The sample contains fewer than 40,000 clones, under 95% of which appear only once. Specimen: CD4+ T cells from peripheral blood mononuclear cells, collected in the second trimester of pregnancy. The receptors stem from a female donor in good health, enrolled as a control in a pregnancy study.

This chain joins TRBV18 and TRBJ2-3, with a weak D call TRBD2 (5 bases). This CDR3 is built from 16 residues. Germline CDR1 reads KGHSH; CDR2 reads LQKENI. V lost 1 base and J 6 bases, leaving 17 bases between the germline ends. The CDR3 bases are TGTGCCAGCTCACCACTCGGTTGGGGAGCGCCCGATACGCAGTATTTT. It yields the protein CASSPLGWGAPDTQYF.

V is TRBV7-2 and J is TRBJ2-3; D is possibly TRBD2 (6 bases). The V end lost 1 base, the J end lost 1 base, and 18 bases lay between the germline ends. Germline CDR1 SGHTA, CDR2 FQGNSA. The CDR3 runs 18 residues. The CDR3 bases are TGTGCCAGCAGCTTAGTAGTCATCGGGACTTACCGCACAGATACGCAGTATTTT. It specifies CASSLVVIGTYRTDTQYF.

V usage is TRBV28 and J usage is TRBJ1-2; a possible D gene is TRBD1 (5 bases). Germline V gene data show CDR1 as MDHEN and CDR2 as SYDVKM. The CDR3 is 13 residues long. V lost 8 bases and J lost 7, with 17 bases in between. The CDR3 loop reads CASSGQVSPGYTF. CDR3 nucleotides: TGTGCCAGCTCAGGGCAGGTCTCCCCTGGCTACACCTTC.

This rearrangement joins TRBV7-8 to TRBJ2-1; 8 nucleotides align to TRBD2. V lost 3 bases to trimming and J lost 0 bases; unmatched junction nucleotides: 4. This CDR3 contains 16 residues. Germline V gene lookup returns CDR1 SGHVS and CDR2 FQNEAQ. The CDR3 nucleotides read TGTGCCAGCAGCTTGACTAGCGCCAACTCCTACAATGAGCAGTTCTTC. Translation: CASSLTSANSYNEQFF.

The gene calls are TRBV7-2 and TRBJ2-5; D perhaps matches TRBD1 (6 bases). CDR3 size: 14 residues. Germline CDR1 reads SGHTA; CDR2 reads FQGNSA. Trimming pared 5 bases from V and 5 bases from J, leaving 15 bases between. CDR3 loop: CASSATGFRETQYF. Written as DNA, the CDR3 is TGTGCCAGCAGCGCTACAGGGTTTCGGGAGACCCAGTACTTC.

J is TRBJ2-2 and V is TRBV7-9, with 8 positions matching TRBD1. Germline CDR1 is SEHNR and CDR2 is FQNEAQ (reference sequence). The length of the CDR3 is 15 residues. J was trimmed by 5 bases and V by 4 bases; bases with no gene match: 6. Here the CDR3 DNA reads TGTGCCAGCAGCTACCCGACAGGGGAGACCGGGGAGCTGTTTTTT. Amino acids: CASSYPTGETGELFF. The full variable domain, in which reference TRBV7-9 and TRBJ2-2 provide the parts outside the CDR3, is DTGVSQNPRHKITKRGQNVTFRCDPISEHNRLYWYRQTLGQGPEFLTYFQNEAQLEKSRLLSDRFSAERPKGSFSTLEIQRTEQGDSAMYLCASSYPTGETGELFFGEGSRLTVL.

This clone was counted once. The chain couples TRBV7-9 to TRBJ1-1, with D possibly being TRBD1 (5 bases). CDR3 length equals 13 residues. Germline V lookup: CDR1 SEHNR, CDR2 FQNEAQ (reference sequence). The V gene lost 3 bases and the J gene lost 3 bases, with 8 bases spanning the gap. The CDR3: CASSFGGYTEAFF. CDR3 sequence (DNA): TGTGCCAGCAGCTTCGGGGGGTACACTGAAGCTTTCTTT. Full variable domain (missing parts from reference TRBV7-9 and TRBJ1-1): DTGVSQNPRHKITKRGQNVTFRCDPISEHNRLYWYRQTLGQGPEFLTYFQNEAQLEKSRLLSDRFSAERPKGSFSTLEIQRTEQGDSAMYLCASSFGGYTEAFFGQGTRLTVV.

This clone has more than one count but fewer than ten. The chain uses TRBV5-6 and TRBJ2-1; 7 bases are a match to TRBD2. This CDR3 is built from 18 residues. Germline assignment: CDR1 SGHDT and CDR2 YYEEEE. V trimming: 2 bases; J trimming: 3 bases; junction bases outside the gene matches: 14. CDR3 bases: TGTGCCAGCAGCTTCTCCCTGGGGGGTAGCGGGCTCTACAATGAGCAGTTCTTC. It specifies CASSFSLGGSGLYNEQFF.

The V call is TRBV6-6, the J call TRBJ2-7; 9 nucleotides agree with TRBD2. Germline V gene sequence: CDR1 MNHNY, CDR2 SVGAGI (reference sequence). V dropped 0 bases and J dropped 3; count of bases not matched to a gene: 3. The CDR3 is 15 amino acids. This CDR3 is CASSYSASGNYEQYF. CDR3 bases: TGTGCCAGCAGTTACTCGGCTAGCGGGAACTACGAGCAGTACTTC.

The V and J genes are TRBV7-9 and TRBJ2-5, with 9 bases lining up with TRBD1. The CDR3 consists of 18 residues. Germline CDR1 SEHNR, CDR2 FQNEAQ (reference sequence). V lost 3 bases to trimming and J lost 0 bases; unmatched junction nucleotides: 11. The CDR3 region is CASSFFTGGRGYQETQYF. The CDR3 DNA reads as TGTGCCAGCAGCTTTTTCACAGGGGGCAGAGGGTACCAAGAGACCCAGTACTTC. Looking up the rest from reference TRBV7-9 and TRBJ2-5 gives the full variable domain: DTGVSQNPRHKITKRGQNVTFRCDPISEHNRLYWYRQTLGQGPEFLTYFQNEAQLEKSRLLSDRFSAERPKGSFSTLEIQRTEQGDSAMYLCASSFFTGGRGYQETQYFGPGTRLLVL.

This sequence joins TRBV9 and TRBJ1-4, with a tentative D call TRBD1 (5 bases). This CDR3 contains 15 residues. The V end was cut by 2 bases, the J end by 6 bases, with 14 bases between. CDR1 is SGDLS and CDR2 is YYNGEE in the germline V gene. The CDR3: CASSVGGERYEKLFF. CDR3 DNA sequence: TGTGCCAGCAGCGTTGGGGGGGAGAGGTATGAAAAACTGTTTTTT.

This sequence joins TRBV10-2 and TRBJ1-5; 7 bases agree with TRBD1. Germline trimming cut 2 bases from V and 4 bases from J; bases unmatched to any gene: 5. Per germline, CDR1 WSHSY and CDR2 SAAADI. This CDR3 is 15 amino acids long. This CDR3 is CASSEEGQNNQPQHF. For the CDR3, the DNA is TGCGCCAGCAGTGAGGAGGGACAGAATAATCAGCCCCAGCATTTT.

The DNA for the CDR3 is TGTGCCAGCGTATCCGGACAGCAGGGCTACACCTTC. Protein product: CASVSGQQGYTF. The genes are TRBV6-5 and TRBJ1-2; tentatively, D is TRBD1 (6 bases). Germline loops: CDR1 MNHEY, CDR2 SVGAGI. This CDR3 is 12 amino acids long. Trimming shortened V by 8 bases and J by 8 bases, and 15 bases separated the two germline ends.

The chain uses TRBV5-4 and TRBJ1-2; TRBD1 might be the D (5 bases). CDR1 and CDR2 from the germline V gene are SGHNT and YYREEE (reference sequence). This CDR3 spans 13 amino acids. Trimming removed 6 bases from V and 5 bases from J, with 14 bases in between. The CDR3 region has the DNA TGTGCCAGCAATCGCCCGGGGGGGTATGGCTACACCTTC. Amino acid sequence: CASNRPGGYGYTF.

V is TRBV6-5 and J is TRBJ2-7; 9 bases map to TRBD1. CDR1 and CDR2 from the germline V gene are MNHEY and SVGAGI. Losses at the gene ends were 0 bases for V and 5 bases for J; bases not matched to a gene: 5. This CDR3 region has 15 residues. The CDR3 sequence is CASSYSGQGVHEQYF. For the CDR3, the DNA is TGTGCCAGCAGTTACTCGGGACAGGGAGTGCACGAGCAGTACTTC.

The V call is TRBV27, the J call TRBJ2-2; TRBD2 agrees at 9 bases. J lost 0 bases, V lost 3 bases, and 8 bases had no gene match. CDR1 is MNHEY, CDR2 SMNVEV, per germline (reference sequence). The CDR3 is 18 residues long. CDR3 sequence (DNA): TGTGCCAGCAGTTTTCGGCTAGCGGGGTTCGCGAACACCGGGGAGCTGTTTTTT. This translates into CASSFRLAGFANTGELFF.

V gene TRBV29-1 combines with J gene TRBJ2-7; D ambiguous. The CDR3 loop spans 11 amino acids. CDR1 is SQVTM, CDR2 ANQGSEA, per germline. Trimming removed 2 bases at V and 2 bases at J, with 4 bases between. The CDR3 DNA is TGCAGCGTTGAAATCACCTACGAGCAGTACTTC. Protein sequence: CSVEITYEQYF.

J is TRBJ2-3 and V is TRBV6-6; 11 nucleotides match TRBD2. Per the germline V gene, CDR1 is MNHNY and CDR2 is SVGAGI (reference sequence). CDR3 length equals 15 residues. V trimming: 5 bases; J trimming: 4 bases; junction bases outside the gene matches: 5. The CDR3 spells CASSPSGGRADTQYF. CDR3 sequence (DNA): TGTGCCAGCAGTCCTAGCGGGGGGCGGGCAGATACGCAGTATTTT.

The CDR3, as DNA: TGTGCCAGCAGTCCCCTAAGGGGGCACGAGCAGTACTTC. Its protein product is CASSPLRGHEQYF. This chain uses TRBV6-1 with TRBJ2-5; 7 bases fit TRBD1. TRBJ2-7 explains the end of the DNA better; the J call may be wrong. CDR1 MNHNS and CDR2 SASEGT come from the germline V gene. The CDR3 sequence is 13 residues long.

The gene calls are TRBV6-5 and TRBJ1-1, with 9 bases aligning to TRBD1. This CDR3 is 14 amino acids long. CDR1 is MNHEY, CDR2 SVGAGI, per germline. V gave up 6 bases and J gave up 1 base; unmatched junction bases: 3. CDR3: CASRPDRGNTEAFF. CDR3 DNA sequence: TGTGCCAGCAGACCGGACAGGGGGAACACTGAAGCTTTCTTT.

V is TRBV5-6 and J is TRBJ2-2; D is perhaps TRBD2 (6 bases). The V end lost 1 base, the J end lost 7 bases, and 17 bases lay between the germline ends. This CDR3 is built from 16 residues. Germline V CDR1 and CDR2: SGHDT, YYEEEE. The CDR3 loop is CASSLFSGRSIGELFF. As DNA, the CDR3 is TGTGCCAGCAGCTTGTTCTCGGGGAGGTCGATCGGGGAGCTGTTTTTT. Complete variable domain (other parts from reference TRBV5-6 and TRBJ2-2): DAGVTQSPTHLIKTRGQQVTLRCSPKSGHDTVSWYQQALGQGPQFIFQYYEEEERQRGNFPDRFSGHQFPNYSSELNVNALLLGDSALYLCASSLFSGRSIGELFFGEGSRLTVL.

A word on this clone: The junction departs from the called germline gene at one end, perhaps through a read error. The chain recombines TRBV7-7 with TRBJ2-1; D ambiguous. The CDR3 contains 13 residues. Germline CDR1 is SSHAT and CDR2 is FNYEAQ (reference sequence). The chain's CDR3 is CASSLGPSNEQFF. The DNA of the CDR3 is TGTGCTAGCAGCTTAGGCCCTAGCAATGAGCAGTTCTTC.

The genes are TRBV30 and TRBJ2-3; no firm D call. The CDR3 sequence is 12 residues long. The germline V gene has CDR1 GTSNPN and CDR2 SVGIG (reference sequence). The germline V and J ends were trimmed by 0 bases and 4 bases, with 5 bases remaining between them. The CDR3, as DNA: TGTGCCTGGAGTGTACATGCAGATACGCAGTATTTT. Encoded protein: CAWSVHADTQYF.